The sequence of this TCR beta chain was determined in a study of OX40 agonist ivuxolimab in advanced cancers. Study details: Of mixed ages from about 23 to 85 and averaging about 65 years, the group was about 86% male.

TCRdb's table, derived via immunoSEQ multiplex PCR, lists solely in-frame clones and lacks some. The sample lists roughly 81,000 clones, 75% to 90% occurring once. With respect to this clone: Its antigen remains unidentified.

Per germline, CDR1 GTSNPN and CDR2 SVGIG (reference sequence). J was trimmed by 7 bases and V by 7 bases; bases with no gene match: 8. The CDR3 runs to 13 residues. Notes on the study in general: The study observed clonal expansion of CD4+ and CD8+ blood T cells by week 6 at 0.1 to 3.0 mg/kg. Nonresponders included some who also had low normalized T-cell clonal expansion.

The V call is TRBV30, the J call TRBJ1-1; 11 bases align to TRBD1. Sequencing used CD4+ or CD8+ T cells sorted from blood, obtained in a trial of the OX40 agonist ivuxolimab. The source is an adult with an advanced solid tumor such as melanoma, head and neck, liver or kidney cancer. CDR3 coding DNA: TGTGCCTTCCGGGACAGGGGGTCCTTTGAAGCTTTCTTT. Protein sequence: CAFRDRGSFEAFF.